This TCR beta chain was recovered during a study of CD8 T cells in Susac syndrome. Random hexamers were used to reverse transcribe roughly 0.5 to 1 ug of RNA. Via MiXCR, TCRdb re-called the immunoSEQ multiplex PCR reads, giving one row per CDR3 protein. This table has about 240,000 distinct CDR3 sequences, about 96% appearing once. This sequence was found in a human donor with Susac syndrome. The source material was CD4+ T cells from PBMCs.

The CDR3 DNA is TGTGCCAGCAGCCAAGACAGGGTAAGCGCTTTCTTT. Protein sequence: CASSQDRVSAFF. The rearrangement uses TRBV3-1 and TRBJ1-1; TRBD1 is a possible D gene (5 bases). V lost 0 bases and J lost 11, with 10 bases in between. Germline CDR1 reads LGHDT; CDR2 reads YNNKEL (reference sequence). The CDR3 sequence is 12 residues long.